Sequencing of this T cell receptor beta chain was carried out in a study of PD-1 blockade in classical Hodgkin lymphoma. Study-wide background: Patients were dosed intravenously with nivolumab at 3 mg/kg every 2 weeks.

The CDR3 contains 13 residues. The germline V gene has CDR1 SNHLY and CDR2 FYNNEI. J gave up 5 bases and V 5 bases, and 5 bases lay outside the gene matches. Concerning this clone itself: Antigen unknown.

As for time point: cycle 4 day 1 (C4D1), after 5 to 7 weeks of nivolumab. All trial patients relapsed after autologous stem cell transplantation. Complete response, partial response or progressive disease were the best responses. The repertoire was sequenced with immunoSEQ multiplex PCR; TCRdb's copy has only in-frame clones and lacks some. Of approximately 93,000 clones in the sample, around four fifths were seen once. General study points: Newly diagnosed patients had diversity similar to the baseline diversity of complete responders.

Specimen: peripheral blood mononuclear cells (PBMCs), collected before the fourth cycle of nivolumab. The V call is TRBV2, the J call TRBJ1-1, with 7 bases matching TRBD1. This TCR was sampled from a human donor with classical Hodgkin lymphoma. CDR3 loop: CASSIPTGTEAFF. The DNA for the CDR3 is TGTGCCAGCAGTATACCGACAGGGACTGAAGCTTTCTTT.